This passage covers 27 T cell receptor beta chains from one sample sequenced in a study of regulatory T cells in long-lasting Graves disease. Described time point: persistent/refractory GD, antithyroid drugs over 5 years with positive TRAb. Researchers made the TCR library from RNA that was extracted from PBMCs. Libraries of TCR beta came from iRepertoire HTBI primers plus Arm-PCR of CDR3 regions. TCRdb used MiXCR to reprocess the multiplex PCR reads, holding one entry per CDR3 protein. Of around 450,000 distinct CDR3 sequences listed, about 22% were seen once; the top ten hold about 7%. The sequenced sample was peripheral blood mononuclear cells (PBMCs), obtained when the disease was refractory, from a patient treated with antithyroid drugs. These receptors all stem from a female donor with Graves disease.

This clonotype was seen more than once but under ten times. This rearrangement joins TRBV20-1 to TRBJ1-5; D is unresolved. The germline V gene encodes CDR1 DFQATT and CDR2 SNEGSKA (reference sequence). This CDR3 has 16 residues. Trimming removed 5 bases from V and 2 bases from J, with 19 bases in between. The CDR3 bases are TGCAGTGCTGGCTCTGGTACAAGTCAGGGCAATCAGCCCCAGCATTTT. Its translation: CSAGSGTSQGNQPQHF.

The chain has TRBV29-1 and TRBJ1-2; a possible D gene is TRBD1 (5 bases). From germline, CDR1 is SQVTM and CDR2 ANQGSEA. The CDR3 contains 13 residues. The germline V and J ends were trimmed by 5 bases and 4 bases, with 14 bases remaining between them. The DNA of the CDR3 is TGCAGCGTTTCGCAGACAGTCGGCTATGGCTACACCTTC. Encoded protein: CSVSQTVGYGYTF.

This clonotype showed up many times. The gene calls are TRBV3-1 and TRBJ2-7; 8 positions match TRBD1. The V gene's germline CDR1 is LGHDT and CDR2 YNNKEL (reference sequence). Losses at the gene ends were 6 bases for V and 4 bases for J; bases not matched to a gene: 5. CDR3 length: 13 residues. In nucleotides, the CDR3 is TGTGCCAGCAGTCACGGGACAGGATACGAGCAGTACTTC. This translates into CASSHGTGYEQYF.

This clonotype was seen ten or more times. This chain uses TRBV27 with TRBJ1-6; D is unresolved. Germline V gives CDR1 MNHEY, CDR2 SMNVEV (reference sequence). This CDR3 has 17 amino acids. The V end lost 0 bases, the J end lost 1 base, and 10 bases lay between the germline ends. CDR3 loop: CASSLSGMGSYNSPLHF. The CDR3 nucleotides are TGTGCCAGCAGTTTATCGGGGATGGGTTCCTATAATTCACCCCTCCACTTT.

Written as DNA, the CDR3 is TGTGCCAGTAGTTCCGGGACAGGCTACACTGAAGCTTTCTTT. Translating it yields CASSSGTGYTEAFF. V and J are TRBV19 and TRBJ1-1; the match to TRBD1 covers 8 bases. Trimming took 5 bases from V and 3 from J; bases not matched to a gene: 5. Germline V gene lookup returns CDR1 LNHDA and CDR2 SQIVND (reference sequence). The CDR3 is 14 residues long.

The chain has TRBV18 and TRBJ2-7; TRBD1 matches at 7 bases. Looked up from germline, CDR1 is KGHSH and CDR2 is LQKENI. The V gene end was trimmed by 3 bases and the J gene end by 2 bases; junction bases not matched to a gene: 7. This CDR3 spans 15 amino acids. CDR3 loop: CASSPQQGTTYEQYF. In nucleotides, the CDR3 is TGTGCCAGCTCACCCCAACAGGGGACGACCTACGAGCAGTACTTC.

As for this clonotype: A read error may be the cause here, since a much bigger clone is one base away. The chain carries TRBV20-1 and TRBJ1-5; 9 bases agree with TRBD1. CDR3 length: 15 amino acids. V lost 5 bases to trimming and J lost 5 bases; unmatched junction nucleotides: 10. CDR1 and CDR2 (germline): DFQATT, SNEGSKA (reference sequence). The CDR3 sequence: CSAETTGGLYQPQHF. In DNA form, the CDR3 reads TGCAGTGCTGAAACCACAGGGGGCCTCTATCAGCCCCAGCATTTT.

This clonotype was observed at least ten times. The CDR3 is CASPDGAVEAFF. DNA of the CDR3: TGTGCCAGTCCCGATGGGGCGGTTGAAGCTTTCTTT. The rearrangement joins TRBV2 to TRBJ1-1; perhaps TRBD1 as D (5 bases). V was shortened by 9 bases and J by 7 bases, with 15 bases between the two germline ends. CDR3 size: 12 residues. Germline V gene lookup returns CDR1 SNHLY and CDR2 FYNNEI.

The chain combines TRBV11-2 with TRBJ2-3, with 8 bases lining up with TRBD2. The germline V gene has CDR1 SGHAT and CDR2 FQNNGV. The ends lost 1 base at V and 2 bases at J; junction bases unmatched: 5. The CDR3 sequence is 16 residues long. For the CDR3, the DNA is TGTGCCAGCAGCTTAGGTTCTAGCGGGCCCACAGATACGCAGTATTTT. Protein sequence: CASSLGSSGPTDTQYF. The variable domain in full, completed from reference TRBV11-2 and TRBJ2-3, reads EAGVAQSPRYKIIEKRQSVAFWCNPISGHATLYWYQQILGQGPKLLIQFQNNGVVDDSQLPKDRFSAERLKGVDSTLKIQPAKLEDSAVYLCASSLGSSGPTDTQYFGPGTRLTVL.

The chain uses TRBV7-2 and TRBJ1-4; a possible D gene is TRBD1 (6 bases). Germline V gene data show CDR1 as SGHTA and CDR2 as FQGNSA. The CDR3 is 16 amino acids. Trimming took off 5 bases at V and 4 bases at J, with 17 bases between the two ends. CDR3 coding DNA: TGTGCCAGCAGCCCCCTGCGGGGGACAATTAATGAAAAACTGTTTTTT. Translating gives CASSPLRGTINEKLFF. Using reference TRBV7-2 and TRBJ1-4 for the parts outside the CDR3, the full variable domain is GAGVSQSPSNKVTEKGKDVELRCDPISGHTALYWYRQSLGQGLEFLIYFQGNSAPDKSGLPSDRFSAERTGGSVSTLTIQRTQQEDSAVYLCASSPLRGTINEKLFFGSGTQLSVL.

This clonotype was seen only a few times. The CDR3 DNA is TGTGCCACCAGCAGGGACAGGCCACAAGAGACCCAGTACTTC. Protein: CATSRDRPQETQYF. The chain has TRBV15 and TRBJ2-5; TRBD1 matches 7 bases. With V trimmed by 3 bases and J by 2 bases, 3 bases remained unmatched. Germline assignment: CDR1 LNHNV and CDR2 YYDKDF (reference sequence). This CDR3 region has 14 residues.

This clonotype was seen at least ten times. The chain links TRBV12-3 or TRBV12-4 to TRBJ2-7; possibly TRBD1 or TRBD2 for D (5 bases each). The CDR3 extends over 15 amino acids. V was pared by 6 bases and J by 6 bases, with 21 bases between. The CDR3 nucleotides are TGTGCCAGCAGACCATCCGGGGCCCATTCATCCGAGCAGTACTTC. This gives the protein CASRPSGAHSSEQYF.

At least ten counts were recorded for this clonotype. The rearrangement links TRBV28 to TRBJ2-7; D remains unclear. The germline V gene encodes CDR1 MDHEN and CDR2 SYDVKM. CDR3 length: 13 residues. V lost 6 bases to trimming and J lost 0 bases, with 9 bases between them. This chain's CDR3 is CASSPLSSYEQYF. The CDR3, as DNA: TGTGCCAGCAGCCCCTTAAGCTCCTACGAGCAGTACTTC.

This clonotype was seen many times. The CDR3 coding sequence is TGTGCCAGCAGTCGGACAGATCAAGAGACCCAGTACTTC. This sequence encodes CASSRTDQETQYF. V usage is TRBV28 and J usage is TRBJ2-5; perhaps TRBD1 as D (6 bases). With 5 bases removed from V and 2 bases from J, the gap between germline ends came to 9 bases. Germline V gene sequence: CDR1 MDHEN, CDR2 SYDVKM. This CDR3 region has 13 residues.

In regard to this clonotype: Since no conserved phenylalanine or tryptophan closes the CDR3, a read error is the likely cause. The rearrangement links TRBV19 to TRBJ1-2; 8 bases agree with TRBD1. The trim removed 7 bases at V and 1 base at J, leaving 8 bases unmatched. CDR1 and CDR2 (germline): LNHDA, SQIVND (reference sequence). The CDR3 contains 15 residues. The CDR3 loop reads CASTSWDRSNYGYTS. The CDR3 DNA reads as TGTGCCAGTACCTCCTGGGACAGGAGTAACTATGGCTACACCTCC.

This clonotype was seen repeatedly, ten times or more. In DNA form, the CDR3 reads TGTGCCAGCAGTTTGGGGTTTCGAAATTCACCCCTCCACTTT. Translation: CASSLGFRNSPLHF. V gene TRBV12-3 or TRBV12-4 combines with J gene TRBJ1-6; D is unresolved. This CDR3 comprises 14 residues. V gave up 3 bases and J gave up 7 bases, with 10 bases separating them.

Comment on this clonotype: A read error may be the cause here, since a much bigger clone is one base away. The chain carries TRBV7-2 and TRBJ2-7; no definite D call. Germline CDR1 reads SGHTA; CDR2 reads FQGNSA. The CDR3 runs to 15 residues. The CDR3: CASSERTGMTYGQYF. In nucleotides, the CDR3 is TGTGCTAGCAGCGAGAGGACCGGAATGACGTACGGGCAGTACTTC. The complete variable domain, with remaining parts taken from reference TRBV7-2 and TRBJ2-7, reads GAGVSQSPSNKVTEKGKDVELRCDPISGHTALYWYRQSLGQGLEFLIYFQGNSAPDKSGLPSDRFSAERTGGSVSTLTIQRTQQEDSAVYLCASSERTGMTYGQYFGPGTRLTVT.

As regards this clonotype: One junction end does not reproduce the germline sequence, and a read error may be involved. The chain combines TRBV19 with TRBJ2-7; the D is unclear. From germline, CDR1 is LNHDA and CDR2 SQIVND (reference sequence). CDR3 size: 14 residues. The CDR3 spells CTSSADWVYGEQYF. CDR3 coding DNA: TGTACCAGTAGTGCCGACTGGGTATACGGCGAGCAGTACTTC.

The V gene is TRBV30, the J gene TRBJ2-7, with D perhaps given as TRBD1 or TRBD2 (5 bases each). Germline CDR1 is GTSNPN and CDR2 is SVGIG (reference sequence). Trimming pared 5 bases from V and 3 bases from J, leaving 14 bases between. The CDR3 sequence is 13 residues long. CDR3 protein: CAWERDADYEQYF. In DNA form, the CDR3 reads TGTGCCTGGGAAAGGGACGCCGACTACGAGCAGTACTTC.

The genes are TRBV5-1 and TRBJ2-7, with D perhaps matching TRBD1 or TRBD2 (7 bases each). Germline V gene data show CDR1 as SGHRS and CDR2 as YFSETQ. With 4 bases removed from V and 3 bases from J, the gap between germline ends came to 17 bases. There are 15 residues in the CDR3. In DNA form, the CDR3 reads TGCGCCAGCAGCGCACAGGGGTCGGGAGGCTACGAGCAGTACTTC. Translation: CASSAQGSGGYEQYF.

The sample holds a few counts of this clonotype. V gene TRBV12-3 or TRBV12-4 combines with J gene TRBJ1-5; no firm D call. This CDR3 has 13 amino acids. With 8 bases removed from V and 0 bases from J, the gap between germline ends came to 8 bases. CDR3 DNA sequence: TGTGCCAGCCGGTTGAATAGCAATCAGCCCCAGCATTTT. It translates to CASRLNSNQPQHF.

In this sample, this clonotype turned up once. The chain recombines TRBV7-9 with TRBJ1-1, with 7 bases matching TRBD1. Germline V gene data show CDR1 as SEHNR and CDR2 as FQNEAQ (reference sequence). The CDR3 has 12 residues. V was pared by 5 bases and J by 6 bases, with 3 bases of the junction left unmatched. Here the CDR3 reads CASSIGQAEAFF. The CDR3 DNA reads as TGTGCCAGCAGCATCGGACAGGCTGAAGCTTTCTTT. The complete variable domain, with remaining parts taken from reference TRBV7-9 and TRBJ1-1, reads DTGVSQNPRHKITKRGQNVTFRCDPISEHNRLYWYRQTLGQGPEFLTYFQNEAQLEKSRLLSDRFSAERPKGSFSTLEIQRTEQGDSAMYLCASSIGQAEAFFGQGTRLTVV.

This sequence joins TRBV6-4 and TRBJ1-2, with 9 bases that match TRBD1. Per germline, CDR1 MRHNA and CDR2 SNTAGT. The J segment lost 4 bases and the V segment lost 5 bases, leaving 5 bases of the junction unmatched. The length of the CDR3 is 14 residues. The CDR3 sequence: CASSYEDRGYGYTF. The DNA of the CDR3 is TGTGCCAGCAGTTACGAGGACAGGGGCTATGGCTACACCTTC.

This clonotype appeared many times. The V call is TRBV28, the J call TRBJ1-1; no firm D call. Germline CDR1 MDHEN, CDR2 SYDVKM. The CDR3 sequence is 12 residues long. V was cut by 6 bases and J by 0 bases, with 5 bases left in between. The CDR3 sequence: CASRTMNTEAFF. The CDR3 bases are TGTGCCAGCAGGACAATGAACACTGAAGCTTTCTTT.

This clonotype has only a few counts. This sequence joins TRBV6-1 and TRBJ1-2; D is ambiguous. This CDR3 comprises 14 residues. CDR1 is MNHNS and CDR2 is SASEGT in the germline V gene. V lost 5 bases, J lost 8 bases, and 18 bases lay in between. The CDR3 region has the DNA TGTGCCAGCAGTCCCAGATCGGGCTCTCTCGGCTACACCTTC. Translating gives CASSPRSGSLGYTF.

This clonotype has ten or more counts. The CDR3 is CASSLEAPAAKVWETQYF. The CDR3 bases are TGTGCCAGCAGTTTAGAGGCCCCGGCGGCCAAGGTATGGGAGACCCAGTACTTC. The genes are TRBV27 and TRBJ2-5; D remains unclear. Between the trimmed V and J ends, which lost 2 bases and 5 bases, there was a span of 24 bases. CDR1 is MNHEY and CDR2 is SMNVEV in the germline V gene (reference sequence). The CDR3 covers 18 residues.

The V and J genes are TRBV28 and TRBJ1-3; D remains ambiguous. Germline assignment: CDR1 MDHEN and CDR2 SYDVKM. V was shortened by 4 bases and J by 0 bases, with 10 bases between the two germline ends. The CDR3 contains 15 residues. CDR3 region: CASSSPEFSGNTIYF. In DNA form, the CDR3 reads TGTGCCAGCAGTTCACCGGAGTTCTCTGGAAACACCATATATTTT.